These T cell receptor beta chains were read from a single sample in a study of OX40 agonist ivuxolimab in advanced cancers. The table came from immunoSEQ multiplex PCR; TCRdb's copy has only in-frame clones and leaves some out. This table has around 66,000 clones, around 87% appearing once. This specimen consisted of CD4+ or CD8+ T cells sorted from blood, obtained in a trial of the OX40 agonist ivuxolimab. The receptors here all came from an adult with an advanced solid tumor such as melanoma, head and neck, liver or kidney cancer. CDR3s include the opening cysteine and the closing phenylalanine or tryptophan. The order of the fields is V gene, clone size, D gene, J gene, CDR3 DNA, CDR3 protein. The D gene is left open where the match is weak. A row's size may be missing; if present it is once, few, many or a size class.

V gene: TRBV29-1; clone size: -; D gene: TRBD1; J gene: TRBJ2-2; CDR3 DNA: TGCAGCGCCCGGGGACAGGGGGCCTCCGGGGAGCTGTTTTTT; CDR3 protein: CSARGQGASGELFF
V gene: TRBV2; clone size: -; D gene: -; J gene: TRBJ1-3; CDR3 DNA: TGTGCCAGCAGTGAAAGCCAGGGGAACACCATATATTTT; CDR3 protein: CASSESQGNTIYF
V gene: TRBV6-1; clone size: once; D gene: -; J gene: TRBJ2-2; CDR3 DNA: TGTGCCAGCAGCCCCTCCCTGGCCGGGGAGCTGTTTTTT; CDR3 protein: CASSPSLAGELFF
V gene: TRBV2; clone size: -; D gene: TRBD2; J gene: TRBJ2-7; CDR3 DNA: TGTGCCAGCGTCCGGACTAGCGGAACCTACGAGCAGTACTTC; CDR3 protein: CASVRTSGTYEQYF
V gene: TRBV5-1; clone size: -; D gene: -; J gene: TRBJ1-1; CDR3 DNA: TGCGCCAGCAGCTTGGTCGGGGTTGGCACTGAAGCTTTCTTT; CDR3 protein: CASSLVGVGTEAFF
V gene: TRBV19; clone size: -; D gene: TRBD1; J gene: TRBJ1-6; CDR3 DNA: TGTGCCAGTAGGTGGCGGACAGGGGATAATTCACCCCTCCACTTT; CDR3 protein: CASRWRTGDNSPLHF
V gene: TRBV28; clone size: -; D gene: TRBD2; J gene: TRBJ2-7; CDR3 DNA: TGTGCCAGCAGTTTCCCGGGGGGGTCCTACGAGCAGTACTTC; CDR3 protein: CASSFPGGSYEQYF
V gene: TRBV11-2; clone size: -; D gene: -; J gene: TRBJ2-1; CDR3 DNA: TGTGCCAGCAGCCCCCACGACTCCTCCTACAATGAGCAGTTCTTC; CDR3 protein: CASSPHDSSYNEQFF
V gene: TRBV13; clone size: -; D gene: -; J gene: TRBJ2-3; CDR3 DNA: TGTGCCAGCAGCCCCCAGGGGGGGAGCACAGATACGCAGTATTTT; CDR3 protein: CASSPQGGSTDTQYF
V gene: TRBV7-9; clone size: -; D gene: -; J gene: TRBJ1-3; CDR3 DNA: TGTGCCAGCAGCTTAGTCGGGGTAGTAAACACCATATATTTT; CDR3 protein: CASSLVGVVNTIYF
V gene: TRBV4-1; clone size: few; D gene: TRBD2; J gene: TRBJ2-7; CDR3 DNA: TGCGCCAGCAGCCCCAAGTGGCGGGAGTCATACGAGCAGTACTTC; CDR3 protein: CASSPKWRESYEQYF
V gene: TRBV6-6; clone size: -; D gene: TRBD1; J gene: TRBJ2-7; CDR3 DNA: TGTGCCAGCAGTTACGGGACAGGGGGCGACGAGCAGTACTTC; CDR3 protein: CASSYGTGGDEQYF
V gene: TRBV5-8; clone size: -; D gene: TRBD1; J gene: TRBJ1-2; CDR3 DNA: TGTGCCAGCAGCTGGCCGGACAGGGCTAACTATGGCTACACCTTC; CDR3 protein: CASSWPDRANYGYTF
V gene: TRBV2; clone size: -; D gene: -; J gene: TRBJ1-6; CDR3 DNA: TGTGCCAGCAGCTTAGGAGAATATAATTCACCCCTCCACTTT; CDR3 protein: CASSLGEYNSPLHF
V gene: TRBV28; clone size: -; D gene: -; J gene: TRBJ1-5; CDR3 DNA: TGTGCCAGCAGTTTAGGGGGCTCAGGCAATCAGCCCCAGCATTTT; CDR3 protein: CASSLGGSGNQPQHF